The rows below give T cell receptor beta chains drawn from one sample of a study of blood T cell repertoires in COVID-19. The repertoire was sequenced with immunoSEQ multiplex PCR; TCRdb's copy has only in-frame clones and lacks some. The table has just over 650,000 clones, 75% to 90% seen once; the top ten hold 0.2% to 0.3%. The sequenced sample consisted of peripheral blood. These receptors came from a woman in her late teens or twenties with acute or convalescent COVID-19. The CDR3 runs from the conserved cysteine through the conserved F or W. The order of the fields is clone size, D gene, J gene, V gene, CDR3 DNA, CDR3 protein. A D gene is named only where the DNA matches it firmly. Rows may omit the clone size; those that give it use once, few, many or a size class.

-,-,TRBJ1-1,TRBV18,TGTGCCAGCTCAGACGGACACCTTAATGAAGCTTTCTTT,CASSDGHLNEAFF
-,TRBD1,TRBJ1-2,TRBV6-5,TGTGCCAGCAGTTACTCGACGACCGGGACAGCGGCTGGCTACACCTTC,CASSYSTTGTAAGYTF
-,-,TRBJ1-1,TRBV19,TGTGCCAGTAATCCCGAGCGGCGCCGGTCCACTGAAGCTTTCTTT,CASNPERRRSTEAFF
-,TRBD1,TRBJ2-7,TRBV29-1,TGCAGCGTTGGGACAGGGATGTACGAGCAGTACTTC,CSVGTGMYEQYF
-,-,TRBJ2-7,TRBV11-1,TGTGCCAGCAGCAAAGAAACCGGGCGGGACGAGCAGTACTTC,CASSKETGRDEQYF
-,-,TRBJ1-2,TRBV19,TGTGCCAGTAGTATAGGACAGGACATCCCTCTCTATGGCTACACCTTC,CASSIGQDIPLYGYTF
few,-,TRBJ2-1,TRBV7-9,TGTGCCAGCAGCGAGTTACGGGACTCCCCCTCCCTTGGGCAGTTCTTC,CASSELRDSPSLGQFF
-,-,TRBJ2-1,TRBV7-8,TGTGCCAGCGGTATCCGCACCGGGTACAATGAGCAGTTCTTC,CASGIRTGYNEQFF
-,TRBD2,TRBJ2-4,TRBV10-3,TGTGCCATCAGTGAATCTAGCGGGGGGCCCCGGAACATTCAGTACTTC,CAISESSGGPRNIQYF
once,-,TRBJ2-1,TRBV24-1,TGTGCCACCAGTGATTGGCAGAGACAGGAGCAGTTCTTC,CATSDWQRQEQFF
-,TRBD1,TRBJ2-3,TRBV24-1,TGTGCCACCAGTGATTTATCGGGGGACAGGCCCTCCACAGATACGCAGTATTTT,CATSDLSGDRPSTDTQYF
-,-,TRBJ2-7,TRBV14,TGTGCCAGCAGCCAAGGGGGCACCCACTACGAGCAGTACTTC,CASSQGGTHYEQYF
-,-,TRBJ1-4,TRBV11-2,TGTGCCAGCGCTGGGGGGGGAGGTAAACTGTTTTTT,CASAGGGGKLFF
once,-,TRBJ2-6,TRBV28,TGTGCCAGCAGTTTAAGCTACCCGCCAGGGACTGGGGCCAACGTCCTGACTTTC,CASSLSYPPGTGANVLTF
once,-,TRBJ2-3,TRBV6-5,TGTGCCAGCAGGGTAGCAGGGTTAGATACGCAGTATTTT,CASRVAGLDTQYF
-,-,TRBJ2-1,TRBV5-1,TGCGCCAGCAGCTTGAGCCTGAATGAGCAGTTCTTC,CASSLSLNEQFF
-,-,TRBJ1-5,TRBV18,TGTGCCAGCTCACCAGCAGGGGAAAATCAGCCCCAGCATTTT,CASSPAGENQPQHF
-,-,TRBJ2-7,TRBV19,TGTGCCAGTAGTATTAATCGAGGAGTCTACGAGCAGTACTTC,CASSINRGVYEQYF
-,-,TRBJ2-7,TRBV12-3/TRBV12-4,TGTGCCAGCAGTTTGCAGGGGATCGAGCAGTACTTC,CASSLQGIEQYF
-,-,TRBJ2-7,TRBV3-1/TRBV3-2,TGTGCCAGCAGCCAGAGCTCCTACGAGCAGTACTTC,CASSQSSYEQYF
-,-,TRBJ1-5,TRBV19,TGTGCCAGTAGTAAGGGGGACGAATTCAATCAGCCCCAGCATTTT,CASSKGDEFNQPQHF
-,TRBD2,TRBJ2-1,TRBV4-1,TGCGCCAGCAGCCGAGCAGCGGGGGGGCCGAATGAGCAGTTCTTC,CASSRAAGGPNEQFF
-,-,TRBJ1-6,TRBV7-9,TGTGCCAGCAGCTTAACGGGGGTACCCCTCCACTTT,CASSLTGVPLHF
-,-,TRBJ1-2,TRBV2,TGTGCCAGCAGTGGGTTTACAGGTTACACAGCTAACTATGGCTACACCTTC,CASSGFTGYTANYGYTF
-,-,TRBJ1-1,TRBV13,TGTGCCAGCAGCCCGAAAGGACCCCGGGGGGATGAAGCTTTCTTT,CASSPKGPRGDEAFF
-,-,TRBJ1-5,TRBV1,TGCACCAGCAGCTCGGACAAATATCAGCCCCAGCATTTT,CTSSSDKYQPQHF
-,-,TRBJ2-2,TRBV3-1/TRBV3-2,TGTGCCAGCAGCCAAGACTTGGGGCAACTCGGGGAGCTGTTTTTT,CASSQDLGQLGELFF
-,TRBD1,TRBJ1-1,TRBV29-1,TGCAGCACTAGGGACAGAGACGAGTGGTACACTGAAGCTTTCTTT,CSTRDRDEWYTEAFF
-,TRBD1,TRBJ1-1,TRBV20-1,TGCAGTGCTAGTAGGACAGGGGGAACTGAAGCTTTCTTT,CSASRTGGTEAFF
-,-,TRBJ1-3,TRBV19,TGTGCCAGTATTTCGGCAGGGCTTTACTCTGGAAACACCATATATTTT,CASISAGLYSGNTIYF
-,-,TRBJ1-1,TRBV5-5,TGTGCCAGCAGCCCGACTACAGAAACTGAAGCTTTCTTT,CASSPTTETEAFF
-,TRBD2,TRBJ2-5,TRBV7-9,TGTGCCAGCAGCTCCTGGACTAGCGGCGGGGAGACCCAGTACTTC,CASSSWTSGGETQYF
once,TRBD1,TRBJ1-2,TRBV30,TGTGCCTGGAGTGGACAGGGAGACTATGGCTACACCTTC,CAWSGQGDYGYTF
-,-,TRBJ1-2,TRBV24-1,TGTGCCACCAGTTCGACAGGATTCTATGGCTACACCTTC,CATSSTGFYGYTF
-,-,TRBJ2-2,TRBV4-1,TGCGCCAGCAGCCCCACCTCGGACAACGCGAACACCGGGGAGCTGTTTTTT,CASSPTSDNANTGELFF
-,-,TRBJ1-5,TRBV6-5,TGTGCCAGCAGTTACTCGGGAGGGTCGAATCAGCCCCAGCATTTT,CASSYSGGSNQPQHF
-,-,TRBJ1-3,TRBV3-1/TRBV3-2,TGTGCCAGCAGCCAAGACAACGGCTCTGGAAACACCATATATTTT,CASSQDNGSGNTIYF
-,-,TRBJ1-6,TRBV5-6,TGTGCCAGCAGCTTCGTGGACTATTCACCCCTCCACTTT,CASSFVDYSPLHF
-,TRBD1,TRBJ2-1,TRBV7-9,TGTGCCAGCAGCCACCACCGGGACAGGGTCGCCCATGAGCAGTTCTTC,CASSHHRDRVAHEQFF
-,TRBD1,TRBJ1-2,TRBV30,TGTGCCTGGACCTCCATGACAGGGGACGGCTACACCTTC,CAWTSMTGDGYTF
many,-,TRBJ1-1,TRBV6-4,TGTGCCAGCAGTGACTCACAAAACACTGAAGCTTTCTTT,CASSDSQNTEAFF
once,-,TRBJ1-2,TRBV2,TGTGCCAGCATCAAATGGGGCAGCTCCTCACCCCATAGGGGCTACACCTTC,CASIKWGSSSPHRGYTF
-,TRBD1,TRBJ1-2,TRBV12-3/TRBV12-4,TGTGCCAGCAGTACCGGGACAGAAGATGGCTACACCTTC,CASSTGTEDGYTF
-,-,TRBJ2-7,TRBV4-1,TGCGCCAGCAGCCAAGATCGGGCAGGGTTCTACGAGCAGTACTTC,CASSQDRAGFYEQYF
once,TRBD2,TRBJ2-3,TRBV7-9,TGTGCCAGCAGCTTAGCCCAACTAGCGGGGCGAACAGATACGCAGTATTTT,CASSLAQLAGRTDTQYF
once,-,TRBJ1-2,TRBV12-1,TGTGCCAGCAGCTTTTCGAGGGGACAGGGGAAGAGCTATGGCTACACCTTC,CASSFSRGQGKSYGYTF
-,-,TRBJ1-1,TRBV25-1,TGTGCCAGCAGCCGGGAACCCGCGGGCACTGAAGCTTTCTTT,CASSREPAGTEAFF
once,TRBD1,TRBJ2-7,TRBV14,TGTGCCAGCAGCCGGTCGACAGGGGCCGAGCAGTACTTC,CASSRSTGAEQYF
-,TRBD1,TRBJ2-7,TRBV30,TGTGCCTGGACCTTCCTCGACAGGGGGGGGTACGAGCAGTACTTC,CAWTFLDRGGYEQYF
-,-,TRBJ1-3,TRBV6-6,TGTGCCAGCAGTTTTCTAGGCTCTGGAAACACCATATATTTT,CASSFLGSGNTIYF
-,-,TRBJ2-2,TRBV5-1,TGCGCCAGCAGCTTGACAGTGGCGAACACCGGGGAGCTGTTTTTT,CASSLTVANTGELFF
-,-,TRBJ1-2,TRBV4-3,TGCGCCAGCAGCCAAGCAATTGTGCGGGAATCCGATAACTATGGCTACACCTTC,CASSQAIVRESDNYGYTF
-,-,TRBJ1-4,TRBV4-1,TGCGCCAGCAGCCAAACAGGGATAGCTAATGAAAAACTGTTTTTT,CASSQTGIANEKLFF